These 20 T cell receptor beta chains came from one sample sequenced in a study of blood T cell repertoires in COVID-19. Data came from immunoSEQ multiplex PCR; TCRdb stores just in-frame clones and leaves some out. The sample contains a few hundred thousand clones, roughly 84% of which appear only once. The specimen sequenced was peripheral blood. These receptors all come from a woman over 75 with acute or convalescent COVID-19.

CDR3 region: CASSLEVNNSPLHF. DNA of the CDR3: TGTGCCAGCAGTTTGGAGGTAAATAATTCACCCCTCCACTTT. The chain has TRBV28 and TRBJ1-6; no clear D. V was shortened by 3 bases and J by 5 bases, with 8 bases between the two germline ends. Looked up from germline, CDR1 is MDHEN and CDR2 is SYDVKM. There are 14 residues in the CDR3.

This chain joins TRBV29-1 and TRBJ1-1; 7 nucleotides agree with TRBD1. Germline V gene data show CDR1 as SQVTM and CDR2 as ANQGSEA. CDR3 size: 11 residues. V lost 6 bases and J lost 9; bases outside the gene matches: 7. This CDR3 reads CSVSPGGQAFF. The CDR3 DNA sequence: TGCAGCGTCTCTCCAGGGGGACAAGCTTTCTTT.

This chain uses TRBV12-3 or TRBV12-4 with TRBJ2-7; D gene uncertain. The length of the CDR3 is 13 residues. V was pared by 5 bases and J by 1 base, with 9 bases between. The CDR3 loop is CASSGGASYEQYF. Here the CDR3 DNA reads TGTGCCAGCAGTGGCGGCGCGTCCTACGAGCAGTACTTC.

This chain joins TRBV28 and TRBJ2-5; 7 positions match TRBD1. The junction had 2 bases not matched to a gene; V was cut back by 6 bases and J by 1 base. This CDR3 region has 13 residues. Germline V lookup: CDR1 MDHEN, CDR2 SYDVKM. The CDR3 DNA follows: TGTGCCAGCAGACCAGGGGGCCAAGAGACCCAGTACTTC. It codes for CASRPGGQETQYF.

This clone was observed a handful of times. Other nucleotide sequences in the sample specify the same CDR3. This chain connects TRBV9 to TRBJ1-1, with 9 bases aligning to TRBD1. V trimming: 3 bases; J trimming: 3 bases; junction bases outside the gene matches: 3. The CDR3 has 14 amino acids. Germline-derived CDR1 and CDR2 are SGDLS and YYNGEE. The CDR3 nucleotides read TGTGCCAGCAGCGCCCGGGACAGGGACACTGAAGCTTTCTTT. Residues: CASSARDRDTEAFF.

This chain links TRBV2 with TRBJ1-1, with TRBD1 matching 7 bases. The length of the CDR3 is 14 residues. The junction had 7 bases not matched to a gene; V was cut back by 4 bases and J by 5 bases. Germline V gene data show CDR1 as SNHLY and CDR2 as FYNNEI. The CDR3 is CASSAQGRDTEAFF. CDR3 nucleotide sequence: TGTGCCAGCAGTGCACAGGGGCGGGATACTGAAGCTTTCTTT.

The chain combines TRBV5-1 with TRBJ2-1, with 8 bases lining up with TRBD1. From germline, CDR1 is SGHRS and CDR2 YFSETQ. Losses at the gene ends were 6 bases for V and 5 bases for J; bases not matched to a gene: 7. The CDR3 totals 14 residues. CDR3 sequence reads: CASKETGAHNEQFF. CDR3 bases: TGCGCCAGCAAAGAGACAGGGGCGCACAATGAGCAGTTCTTC.

The chain couples TRBV5-8 to TRBJ1-2; D is possibly TRBD1 (6 bases). Per germline, CDR1 SGHTS and CDR2 YDEGEE. Trimming left V 3 bases short and J 4 bases short, with 16 bases between. This CDR3 contains 15 residues. The CDR3, as DNA: TGTGCCAGCAGCTACGGGGGGGCGGACGGCTATGGCTACACCTTC. Protein product: CASSYGGADGYGYTF.

The chain employs TRBV15 and TRBJ1-5, with D hard to call. CDR3 length: 18 amino acids. V lost 5 bases to trimming and J lost 0 bases, with 20 bases between them. Looked up from germline, CDR1 is LNHNV and CDR2 is YYDKDF (reference sequence). The CDR3 DNA follows: TGTGCCACCAGCTCCCTGGGATATAGCGCGTATAGCAATCAGCCCCAGCATTTT. The encoded protein is CATSSLGYSAYSNQPQHF. Together with reference TRBV15 and TRBJ1-5, the CDR3 gives the full variable domain: DAMVIQNPRYQVTQFGKPVTLSCSQTLNHNVMYWYQQKSSQAPKLLFHYYDKDFNNEADTPDNFQSRRPNTSFCFLDIRSPGLGDTAMYLCATSSLGYSAYSNQPQHFGDGTRLSIL.

The V and J genes are TRBV12-3 or TRBV12-4 and TRBJ1-2; TRBD1 matches at 7 bases. This CDR3 is 13 amino acids long. V shed 3 bases and J 4 bases; nucleotides not matched to a gene: 2. The CDR3: CASSLNRGYGYTF. For the CDR3, the DNA is TGTGCCAGCAGTTTGAACAGGGGCTATGGCTACACCTTC.

The CDR3 DNA reads TGTGCCAGCAGCTTAAAAGCAAAGCAAGAGACCCAGTACTTC. Translating it yields CASSLKAKQETQYF. The chain uses TRBV7-2 and TRBJ2-5; no definite D call. The CDR3 contains 14 residues. CDR1 is SGHTA and CDR2 is FQGNSA in the germline V gene. V lost 2 bases and J lost 2, with 9 bases in between.

The chain carries TRBV9 and TRBJ1-4; no definite D call. Germline assignment: CDR1 SGDLS and CDR2 YYNGEE. The CDR3 has 14 amino acids. V was pared by 4 bases and J by 8 bases, with 15 bases between. CDR3 sequence reads: CASSSSTGTEKLFF. CDR3 in DNA: TGTGCCAGCAGCTCCTCCACGGGTACGGAAAAACTGTTTTTT.

The table lists this clone with a few counts. V is TRBV19 and J is TRBJ1-5; D unresolved. The CDR3 runs 14 residues. Trimming took 5 bases from V and 0 from J, leaving 8 bases between them. The germline CDR1 and CDR2 sequences are LNHDA and SQIVND (reference sequence). The CDR3 protein is CASSYGNSNQPQHF. The CDR3 DNA follows: TGTGCCAGTAGTTACGGGAATAGCAATCAGCCCCAGCATTTT.

This clone appeared a single time. The CDR3 coding sequence is TGTGCCAGTAGTCTCGGACAGAGGAACATTCAGTACTTC. Translating it yields CASSLGQRNIQYF. The chain recombines TRBV19 with TRBJ2-4; D is perhaps TRBD1 (6 bases). Germline lookup yields CDR1 LNHDA and CDR2 SQIVND (reference sequence). CDR3 size: 13 residues. The V end lost 5 bases, the J end lost 7 bases, and 12 bases lay between the germline ends.

J is TRBJ2-1 and V is TRBV7-9, with 7 bases aligning to TRBD1. Germline lookup yields CDR1 SEHNR and CDR2 FQNEAQ (reference sequence). CDR3 length: 15 residues. With 0 bases clipped from V and 8 bases from J, the junction kept 7 bases outside the gene matches. CDR3 amino acids: CASSLASGQLHEQFF. In DNA, the CDR3 is TGTGCCAGCAGCTTAGCGTCGGGACAGCTCCATGAGCAGTTCTTC.

Comments on this clone: Its ends do not fully match the called genes, so a read error is possible. The CDR3 DNA reads TGCGCCACCAGCCAGGGGGATTTGGGCACAGATACGCAGTATTTT. Translating gives CATSQGDLGTDTQYF. J is TRBJ2-3 and V is TRBV5-1; 7 positions match TRBD1. Germline V gives CDR1 SGHRS, CDR2 YFSETQ. This CDR3 is built from 15 residues.

V is TRBV19 and J is TRBJ1-2; perhaps TRBD1 as D (5 bases). CDR3 length: 16 amino acids. Per germline, CDR1 LNHDA and CDR2 SQIVND (reference sequence). Trimming took 10 bases from V and 1 from J, leaving 22 bases between them. The CDR3 bases are TGTGCCACCAGGTCGTGGACACCCGATCGTAACTATGGCTACACCTTC. Encoded protein: CATRSWTPDRNYGYTF.

V is TRBV5-6 and J is TRBJ2-7; tentative D call: TRBD1 (6 bases). The germline V and J ends were trimmed by 0 bases and 2 bases, with 9 bases remaining between them. CDR1 is SGHDT, CDR2 YYEEEE, per germline. The CDR3 is 14 residues long. The CDR3 nucleotides are TGTGCCAGCAGCTTGGTATACAGGGCCTACGAGCAGTACTTC. Residues: CASSLVYRAYEQYF.

The V gene is TRBV18, the J gene TRBJ2-7, with 7 bases matching TRBD1. CDR3 size: 13 residues. The trim removed 2 bases at V and 4 bases at J, leaving 2 bases unmatched. Germline CDR1 reads KGHSH; CDR2 reads LQKENI. The CDR3 is CASSPNRGYEQYF. DNA of the CDR3: TGTGCCAGCTCACCAAACAGGGGATACGAGCAGTACTTC.

This sequence joins TRBV11-1 and TRBJ1-5, with D perhaps TRBD1 (5 bases). The V gene's germline CDR1 is SGHAT and CDR2 FQDESV (reference sequence). V was trimmed by 1 base and J by 6 bases, leaving 7 bases between them. The CDR3 length is 13 residues. The CDR3 nucleotides are TGTGCCAGCAGCTTAGACCAGGGTCAGCCCCAGCATTTT. Its protein is CASSLDQGQPQHF.